The entry that follows covers one T cell receptor beta chain sequence. The sample is drawn from a study of cytomegalovirus exposure and HLA in healthy donors. V was cut by 2 bases and J by 9 bases, with 10 bases left in between. The CDR3 spans 12 residues. Germline V gene sequence: CDR1 SGHTA, CDR2 FQGNSA. Primers included in the PCR were 60 Vbeta and 13 Jbeta primers. The repertoire was sequenced with immunoSEQ multiplex PCR; TCRdb's copy has only in-frame clones and lacks some. The profile covers over 100,000 clones, with approximately 85% appearing a single time and around 7.8% taken by the ten largest.

Input material: PBMCs. The clonotype was recovered from a woman aged 45-60 years in good health and CMV-seropositive. The chain uses TRBV7-2 and TRBJ1-2; D is uncertain. The CDR3: CASSLNTVSYTF. CDR3 nucleotides: TGTGCCAGCAGCTTAAATACTGTTAGCTACACCTTC.